The rows below give T cell receptor beta chains drawn from one sample of a study of blood T cell repertoires in COVID-19. Produced via immunoSEQ multiplex PCR; TCRdb's table is partial and in-frame only. The sample has hundreds of thousands of clones, 85% seen once; the top ten hold approximately 3.8%. Sequenced input: peripheral blood. All receptors come from a woman aged 45-59 years with active or convalescent COVID-19. Each CDR3 is given with its conserved first and last residue. D genes are given only for firm matches. A clone size is listed for some rows: how often the clone was seen (once, few, many), or a class if it is expanded.

v_gene	abundance	d_gene	j_gene	CDR3aa	CDR3nt
TRBV2	NA	TRBD2	TRBJ2-3	CASSVGAGAADTQYF	TGTGCCAGCAGTGTGGGCGCGGGAGCCGCAGATACGCAGTATTTT
TRBV2	NA	TRBD2	TRBJ2-7	CASSDRIPFRTGGYEQYF	TGTGCCAGCAGTGACAGAATCCCATTCAGGACCGGGGGGTACGAGCAGTACTTC
TRBV4-1	few	TRBD2	TRBJ2-7	CASSQDSLAGSEQYF	TGCGCCAGCAGCCAAGACTCCCTAGCGGGATCCGAGCAGTACTTC
TRBV10-2	NA	NA	TRBJ2-3	CASSAGTSTDTQYF	TGCGCCAGCAGTGCAGGGACTAGCACAGATACGCAGTATTTT
TRBV7-7	NA	TRBD2	TRBJ2-3	CASSSGLAVTDTQYF	TGTGCCAGCAGCTCGGGACTAGCGGTCACAGATACGCAGTATTTT
TRBV6-1	few	NA	TRBJ2-1	CASCGAGKGNEQFF	TGTGCCAGCTGCGGGGCAGGGAAAGGTAATGAGCAGTTCTTC
TRBV11-2	NA	TRBD2	TRBJ2-3	CASSSFLAGGPTDTQYF	TGTGCCAGCAGCTCATTTCTAGCGGGGGGGCCCACAGATACGCAGTATTTT
TRBV15	NA	TRBD2	TRBJ2-1	CATSRDGGSSYNEQFF	TGTGCCACCAGCAGAGACGGCGGGAGCTCCTACAATGAGCAGTTCTTC
TRBV29-1	few	TRBD2	TRBJ2-3	CSGLESSGSTQYF	TGCAGCGGACTCGAGTCTAGCGGGAGTACGCAGTATTTT
TRBV2	NA	NA	TRBJ2-1	CASSAGAWDEQFF	TGTGCCAGCAGCGCAGGGGCTTGGGATGAGCAGTTCTTC
TRBV28	NA	TRBD1	TRBJ1-6	CASSPGQSHNSPLHF	TGTGCCAGCAGTCCGGGACAGTCTCATAATTCACCCCTCCACTTT
TRBV15	once	NA	TRBJ1-4	CATSREPPPAGEKLFF	TGTGCCACCAGCAGAGAACCCCCCCCGGCGGGCGAAAAACTGTTTTTT
TRBV5-6	many	NA	TRBJ1-2	CASSRDRLYGYTF	TGTGCCAGCAGCCGAGACAGGCTCTATGGCTACACCTTC
TRBV4-1	NA	NA	TRBJ1-3	CGGRRETIYF	TGCGGGGGACGTCGGGAGACCATATATTTT
TRBV5-6	NA	TRBD2	TRBJ2-7	CASRVGGRYEQYF	TGTGCCAGCAGGGTGGGCGGGAGGTATGAGCAGTACTTC
TRBV5-4	NA	TRBD2	TRBJ2-1	CASSSGLAGGHFEQFF	TGTGCCAGCAGCTCGGGACTAGCGGGAGGGCATTTTGAGCAGTTCTTC
TRBV5-5	once	TRBD2	TRBJ2-1	CASSRTGTSGIKNEQFF	TGTGCCAGCAGCAGAACCGGGACTAGCGGGATTAAAAATGAGCAGTTCTTC
TRBV5-4	once	NA	TRBJ1-2	CASSSKLENYGYTF	TGTGCCAGCAGCTCTAAGCTAGAGAATTATGGCTACACCTTC
TRBV2	once	TRBD1	TRBJ1-2	CASSLDRSSGYTF	TGTGCCAGCAGTTTGGACAGGTCGTCGGGCTACACCTTC
TRBV3-1/TRBV3-2	NA	NA	TRBJ1-4	CASSQDRSAGNGQKLFF	TGTGCCAGCAGCCAAGATAGGTCCGCAGGGAATGGGCAAAAACTGTTTTTT
TRBV28	NA	NA	TRBJ2-3	CASTLRVKQGYRTDTQYF	TGTGCCAGCACCCTTCGGGTGAAACAGGGTTATCGCACAGATACGCAGTATTTT
TRBV4-1	NA	NA	TRBJ1-1	CASSQEAGMNTEAFF	TGCGCCAGCAGCCAAGAAGCAGGTATGAACACTGAAGCTTTCTTT
TRBV4-2	NA	TRBD1	TRBJ1-2	CASSQEGTASYGYTF	TGTGCCAGCAGCCAAGAAGGGACAGCGAGCTATGGCTACACCTTC
TRBV2	NA	TRBD1	TRBJ2-7	CASNRGNYEQYF	TGTGCCAGTAACAGGGGGAACTACGAGCAGTACTTC
TRBV19	NA	NA	TRBJ1-2	CAARRDNYGYTF	TGTGCCGCCCGCAGGGATAACTATGGCTACACCTTC
TRBV15	NA	NA	TRBJ1-2	CATSGGGRYTF	TGTGCCACCAGCGGCGGCGGCCGCTACACCTTC
TRBV11-3	NA	NA	TRBJ2-5	CASSLVAEETQYF	TGTGCCAGCAGCTTAGTAGCAGAAGAGACCCAGTACTTC
TRBV21-1	NA	NA	TRBJ2-5	CASNPSRDRSTMYQETQYF	TGTGCCAGCAACCCTAGCCGGGACAGGAGCACTATGTACCAAGAGACCCAGTACTTC
TRBV20-1	NA	NA	TRBJ1-1	CSATRNTEAFF	TGCAGTGCCACAAGGAACACTGAAGCTTTCTTT
TRBV5-1	NA	NA	TRBJ2-1	CASSLAGRAPPYNEQFF	TGCGCCAGCAGCTTGGCCGGGCGGGCTCCCCCCTACAATGAGCAGTTCTTC
TRBV3-1/TRBV3-2	NA	NA	TRBJ2-3	CASSQLRVTDTQYF	TGTGCCAGCAGCCAACTCAGGGTGACAGATACGCAGTATTTT
TRBV7-9	NA	NA	TRBJ1-1	CASSQQGF	TGTGCCAGCAGCCAACAGGGTTTT
TRBV6-1	NA	NA	TRBJ2-1	CASSEAGGANSYNEQFF	TGTGCCAGCAGTGAAGCAGGGGGTGCGAACTCCTACAATGAGCAGTTCTTC
TRBV4-1	NA	TRBD2	TRBJ2-3	CASSQNGLAISTDTQYF	TGCGCCAGCAGCCAAAACGGACTAGCGATTAGCACAGATACGCAGTATTTT
TRBV7-2	NA	NA	TRBJ1-1	CASSRTGAEAFF	TGTGCCAGCAGCCGAACAGGTGCTGAAGCTTTCTTT
TRBV5-1	NA	TRBD1	TRBJ1-4	CASSLGWDRGAPTNEKLFF	TGCGCCAGCAGCTTGGGATGGGACAGGGGTGCCCCAACTAATGAAAAACTGTTTTTT
TRBV7-9	few	NA	TRBJ2-5	CASSPIRRVETQYF	TGTGCCAGCAGCCCCATCCGCAGGGTGGAGACCCAGTACTTC
TRBV4-2	NA	NA	TRBJ1-2	CASSQEAVPGYTF	TGTGCCAGCAGCCAAGAGGCTGTCCCAGGCTACACCTTC
TRBV18	NA	NA	TRBJ1-2	CASSPIVQDGYTF	TGTGCCAGCTCACCTATCGTACAGGATGGCTACACCTTC
TRBV28	once	NA	TRBJ2-3	CASSLPQVTDTQYF	TGTGCCAGCAGTTTGCCGCAGGTCACAGATACGCAGTATTTT
TRBV5-8	NA	NA	TRBJ2-3	CASSLAGGRTDTQYF	TGTGCCAGCAGCTTGGCCGGGGGGCGCACAGATACGCAGTATTTT
TRBV7-9	few	TRBD1	TRBJ2-3	CAAGQASTDTQYF	TGTGCCGCGGGACAGGCTAGCACAGATACGCAGTATTTT
TRBV29-1	NA	TRBD2	TRBJ2-5	CSVQGGPGETQYF	TGCAGCGTTCAGGGAGGGCCAGGAGAGACCCAGTACTTC
TRBV2	NA	TRBD1	TRBJ1-1	CATEQDRDTEAFF	TGTGCCACCGAGCAGGACAGGGACACTGAAGCTTTCTTT
TRBV4-1	NA	NA	TRBJ2-4	CASSQPGRRAKNIQYF	TGCGCCAGCAGCCAACCAGGCCGACGGGCCAAAAACATTCAGTACTTC
TRBV14	few	NA	TRBJ1-2	CASSPSRGIGGYTF	TGTGCCAGCAGCCCCTCGCGCGGGATCGGTGGCTACACCTTC
TRBV27	NA	TRBD1	TRBJ2-7	CASSLSRDSSYEQYF	TGTGCCAGCAGTTTATCAAGGGACAGTTCCTACGAGCAGTACTTC
TRBV11-2	NA	NA	TRBJ2-1	CASRRLVGRTGNEQFF	TGTGCCAGCAGACGACTAGTCGGAAGGACTGGGAATGAGCAGTTCTTC
TRBV19	NA	NA	TRBJ1-2	CASNPTGLGGYTF	TGTGCCAGTAACCCTACAGGGCTAGGGGGCTACACCTTC
TRBV19	NA	TRBD1	TRBJ1-1	CASSIDGTGPYEAFF	TGTGCCAGTAGTATAGACGGGACAGGGCCCTATGAAGCTTTCTTT
TRBV28	NA	NA	TRBJ1-5	CASSFVPSWRSSNQPQHF	TGTGCCAGCAGTTTCGTACCCTCTTGGCGGAGTAGCAATCAGCCCCAGCATTTT
TRBV28	NA	NA	TRBJ1-2	CASRAGGSNYGYTF	TGTGCCAGCAGGGCGGGAGGGTCTAACTATGGCTACACCTTC
TRBV6-5	NA	NA	TRBJ1-6	CASSRTGKNSPLHF	TGTGCCAGCAGTAGGACGGGAAAGAATTCACCCCTCCACTTT
TRBV18	NA	NA	TRBJ2-7	CASSPRVGYEQYF	TGTGCCAGCTCACCACGTGTCGGCTACGAGCAGTACTTC
TRBV27	NA	NA	TRBJ1-3	CASSLLSGNTIYF	TGTGCCAGCAGTTTATTATCTGGAAACACCATATATTTT
TRBV5-1	NA	NA	TRBJ1-1	CASSSNVGVNTEAFF	TGCGCCAGCAGCTCAAATGTGGGAGTGAACACTGAAGCTTTCTTT
TRBV7-2	NA	TRBD2	TRBJ2-1	CASSLGPAGGLGEQFF	TGTGCCAGCAGCTTAGGTCCAGCGGGAGGGCTCGGTGAGCAGTTCTTC
TRBV5-1	many	NA	TRBJ2-7	CASSLEGRYEQYF	TGCGCCAGCAGCTTGGAGGGGCGCTACGAGCAGTACTTC
TRBV6-1	NA	NA	TRBJ2-7	CASSEGGGRHYEQYF	TGTGCCAGCAGTGAGGGAGGTGGGCGACACTACGAGCAGTACTTC